The 2 T cell receptor beta chains reported below all come from one sample, sequenced in a study of T cell responses to AZD1222 COVID-19 vaccine. Using immunoSEQ multiplex PCR, the repertoire was profiled, and TCRdb retains in-frame clones only, with some absent. The sample yields more than 95,000 clones, about 89% seen once. The sample consisted of peripheral blood, taken 28 days after the second dose of the MenACWY control vaccine. All receptors derive from an adult who received the MenACWY meningococcal vaccine as a control.

The chain links TRBV5-6 to TRBJ2-7; D may be TRBD1 or TRBD2 (5 bases each). Germline V lookup: CDR1 SGHDT, CDR2 YYEEEE. Trimming left V 4 bases short and J 0 bases short, with 14 bases between. This CDR3 has 15 amino acids. The CDR3 DNA sequence: TGTGCCAGCAGCCGGGGCCTCTCGAGCTCCTACGAGCAGTACTTC. Translation gives CASSRGLSSSYEQYF.

Only one count was recorded for this clone. The rearrangement joins TRBV19 to TRBJ2-5; D tentatively reads TRBD1 or TRBD2 (6 bases each). Germline V gene sequence: CDR1 LNHDA, CDR2 SQIVND (reference sequence). CDR3 length equals 13 residues. V lost 9 bases and J lost 4, with 15 bases in between. The CDR3 region has the DNA TGTGCCAGCCGATCACAGGGAGGAGAGACCCAGTACTTC. Protein sequence: CASRSQGGETQYF.